A single sample is the source of the 27 T cell receptor beta chains below, sequenced in a study of blood T cell repertoires in COVID-19. Profiled with immunoSEQ multiplex PCR; TCRdb holds only in-frame clones, not every one. The sample gives about 300,000 clones, around 82% of which show up once; 8% to 9.5% is in the top ten. Material: peripheral blood. All receptors come from a woman in her fifties or sixties who had recovered from COVID-19.

The chain uses TRBV4-3 and TRBJ2-3, with D possibly matching TRBD2 (5 bases). V lost 0 bases, J lost 3 bases, and 13 bases lay in between. Germline values: CDR1 LGHNA, CDR2 YSLEER. This CDR3 is 16 amino acids long. The CDR3 sequence is CASSQEWGAWTDTQYF. The DNA for the CDR3 is TGCGCCAGCAGCCAAGAATGGGGAGCTTGGACAGATACGCAGTATTTT.

This rearrangement joins TRBV30 to TRBJ1-1, with 12 bases that match TRBD1. V lost 3 bases, J lost 7 bases, and 6 bases stayed unmatched. Germline CDR1 is GTSNPN and CDR2 is SVGIG (reference sequence). CDR3 length equals 14 residues. The CDR3 DNA follows: TGTGCCTGGAGAATGGGACAGGGGGCCGATGAAGCTTTCTTT. Its translation is CAWRMGQGADEAFF.

The chain links TRBV2 to TRBJ2-7; 11 nucleotides align to TRBD1. The CDR3 is 13 amino acids. CDR1 is SNHLY, CDR2 FYNNEI, per germline. The junction had 6 bases not matched to a gene; V was cut back by 11 bases and J by 3 bases. In nucleotides, the CDR3 is TGTGCCGGCTCCGGGACAGGGGGCTACGAGCAGTACTTC. Translated: CAGSGTGGYEQYF.

The rearrangement links TRBV5-1 to TRBJ1-4; the match to TRBD1 covers 8 bases. The junction had 6 bases not matched to a gene; V was cut back by 3 bases and J by 8 bases. The germline gives CDR1 SGHRS, CDR2 YFSETQ. The CDR3 has 14 amino acids. The DNA for the CDR3 is TGCGCCAGCAGCTATGGACAGGGCGGGGAAAAACTGTTTTTT. It codes for CASSYGQGGEKLFF.

V usage is TRBV10-3 and J usage is TRBJ2-7, with D possibly matching TRBD1 (5 bases). Trimming stripped 4 bases from V and 4 bases from J, with 14 bases between. There are 14 residues in the CDR3. Germline CDR1 reads ENHRY; CDR2 reads SYGVKD. The CDR3 loop is CAISATRQTYEQYF. CDR3 bases: TGTGCCATCAGTGCAACGAGACAGACGTACGAGCAGTACTTC.

The rearrangement joins TRBV2 to TRBJ2-7; tentatively, D is TRBD1 (6 bases). This CDR3 comprises 16 residues. Trimming removed 8 bases at V and 3 bases at J, with 23 bases between. From germline, CDR1 is SNHLY and CDR2 FYNNEI. This chain's CDR3 is CASVLDSSIYNYEQYF. The CDR3 DNA follows: TGTGCCAGCGTTTTGGACAGCTCAATATACAACTACGAGCAGTACTTC.

At least ten counts were recorded for this clone. The V gene is TRBV18, the J gene TRBJ1-5; 9 nucleotides align to TRBD1. With 4 bases clipped from V and 7 bases from J, the junction kept 8 bases outside the gene matches. The CDR3 runs 15 residues. Germline values: CDR1 KGHSH, CDR2 LQKENI. Written as DNA, the CDR3 is TGTGCCAGCTCACTGGGACAGGGAATGGCACAGCCCCAGCATTTT. It encodes CASSLGQGMAQPQHF.

This sequence joins TRBV6-2 or TRBV6-3 and TRBJ2-3, with 9 bases aligning to TRBD1. Germline V CDR1 and CDR2: MNHEY, SVGEGT. V dropped 3 bases and J dropped 9; count of bases not matched to a gene: 1. The CDR3 is 12 residues long. CDR3 loop: CASSYDRGTQYF. The DNA for the CDR3 is TGTGCCAGCAGTTATGACAGGGGGACGCAGTATTTT.

The rearrangement joins TRBV7-9 to TRBJ2-5; tentatively, D is TRBD2 (5 bases). Germline V gene lookup returns CDR1 SEHNR and CDR2 FQNEAQ (reference sequence). The CDR3 is 12 residues long. V was cut by 8 bases and J by 7 bases, with 14 bases left in between. In DNA, the CDR3 is TGTGCCAGCTTGAGTAGCGCTCCGACCCAGTACTTC. It specifies CASLSSAPTQYF.

The V call is TRBV7-8, the J call TRBJ2-1; 12 nucleotides agree with TRBD2. The germline V gene has CDR1 SGHVS and CDR2 FQNEAQ. The junction had 7 bases not matched to a gene; V was cut back by 6 bases and J by 4 bases. This CDR3 spans 16 amino acids. As DNA, the CDR3 is TGTGCCAGCAGTGAGACTAGCGGGGGCTTATACAATGAGCAGTTCTTC. This gives the protein CASSETSGGLYNEQFF.

The chain joins TRBV10-3 to TRBJ1-4, with a tentative D call TRBD1 (5 bases). From germline, CDR1 is ENHRY and CDR2 SYGVKD. V lost 2 bases and J 7 bases, leaving 14 bases between the germline ends. The CDR3 totals 15 residues. The CDR3 region is CAISEMGGRSEKLFF. The CDR3, as DNA: TGTGCCATCAGTGAGATGGGGGGAAGGAGTGAAAAACTGTTTTTT.

This chain joins TRBV10-3 and TRBJ2-5, with D perhaps matching TRBD1 (6 bases). V shed 7 bases and J shed 2 bases, with 11 bases lying between them. The CDR3 covers 13 residues. Looked up from germline, CDR1 is ENHRY and CDR2 is SYGVKD. CDR3 amino acids: CAIMGQQQETQYF. Written as DNA, the CDR3 is TGTGCCATCATGGGACAACAGCAAGAGACCCAGTACTTC.

The chain has TRBV19 and TRBJ2-1, with 10 nucleotides matching TRBD2. J was trimmed by 4 bases and V by 4 bases; bases with no gene match: 1. CDR1 and CDR2 (germline): LNHDA, SQIVND (reference sequence). The CDR3 extends over 14 amino acids. CDR3 nucleotide sequence: TGTGCCAGTAGTAGGACTAGCGGTTACAATGAGCAGTTCTTC. Translating gives CASSRTSGYNEQFF.

CDR3: CASSLERSSAGDTQYF. CDR3 coding DNA: TGTGCCAGCAGCTTGGAGAGGAGTAGTGCGGGAGATACGCAGTATTTT. The gene calls are TRBV5-4 and TRBJ2-3; tentatively, D is TRBD2 (5 bases). V was shortened by 0 bases and J by 5 bases, with 16 bases between the two germline ends. Germline V gives CDR1 SGHNT, CDR2 YYREEE (reference sequence). The CDR3 covers 16 residues.

The V and J genes are TRBV5-4 and TRBJ2-1; 10 positions agree with TRBD2. Unmatched junction bases numbered 3, after V lost 0 bases and J lost 0 bases. The CDR3 has 17 amino acids. Germline loops: CDR1 SGHNT, CDR2 YYREEE (reference sequence). CDR3 coding DNA: TGTGCCAGCAGCTTGGGGACTAGCGGAAACTCCTACAATGAGCAGTTCTTC. This translates into CASSLGTSGNSYNEQFF.

This chain uses TRBV28 with TRBJ1-2; TRBD1 matches at 9 bases. The CDR3 is made up of 14 amino acids. J was trimmed by 2 bases and V by 8 bases; bases with no gene match: 6. Germline CDR1 and CDR2: MDHEN and SYDVKM. The CDR3 sequence: CASRSGTGNYGYTF. The CDR3 DNA follows: TGTGCCAGCCGATCGGGGACAGGGAACTATGGCTACACCTTC.

The rearrangement joins TRBV7-3 to TRBJ1-1, with D unresolved. The CDR3 runs 15 residues. With 5 bases removed from V and 2 bases from J, the gap between germline ends came to 15 bases. Germline V gene data show CDR1 as SGHTA and CDR2 as FQGTGA. CDR3 coding DNA: TGTGCCAGCAGCGCGACGCCGGGAGGTAACACTGAAGCTTTCTTT. Its translation is CASSATPGGNTEAFF.

The CDR3 region is CASSQVTGANTGELFF. CDR3 in DNA: TGTGCCAGCAGCCAAGTTACCGGAGCGAACACCGGGGAGCTGTTTTTT. The chain carries TRBV3-1 (or the pseudogene TRBV3-2) and TRBJ2-2; unclear D gene. V gave up 1 base and J gave up 0 bases, with 9 bases separating them. The CDR3 extends over 16 amino acids. The germline gives CDR1 LGHDT, CDR2 YNNKEL (reference sequence).

The V and J genes are TRBV27 and TRBJ2-7; 7 nucleotides match TRBD2. Losses at the gene ends were 5 bases for V and 0 bases for J; bases not matched to a gene: 7. CDR3 length: 15 residues. Germline lookup yields CDR1 MNHEY and CDR2 SMNVEV (reference sequence). The CDR3: CASSTSGGSSYEQYF. CDR3 nucleotides: TGTGCCAGCAGTACCTCTGGCGGGAGCTCCTACGAGCAGTACTTC.

Only one count was recorded for this clone. The V call is TRBV7-9, the J call TRBJ1-1; 10 bases are shared with TRBD1. The V and J ends lost 5 bases and 2 bases, in that order; junction bases with no gene match: 11. Per germline, CDR1 SEHNR and CDR2 FQNEAQ (reference sequence). The CDR3 consists of 17 residues. The CDR3: CASSDLGQGTFNTEAFF. As DNA, the CDR3 is TGTGCCAGCAGCGATTTGGGACAGGGGACATTTAACACTGAAGCTTTCTTT.

The chain uses TRBV30 and TRBJ2-7, with a tentative D call TRBD1 (5 bases). The germline CDR1 and CDR2 sequences are GTSNPN and SVGIG (reference sequence). This CDR3 is 11 amino acids long. Trimming took 5 bases from V and 0 from J, leaving 5 bases between them. The CDR3, as DNA: TGTGCCTGGGACAGCTCCTACGAGCAGTACTTC. This codes for CAWDSSYEQYF. The variable domain in full, with the rest retrieved from reference TRBV30 and TRBJ2-7, is SQTIHQWPATLVQPVGSPLSLECTVEGTSNPNLYWYRQAAGRGLQLLFYSVGIGQISSEVPQNLSASRPQDRQFILSSKKLLLSDSGFYLCAWDSSYEQYFGPGTRLTVT.

With respect to this clone: Other DNA sequences within the sample encode an identical CDR3. The chain uses TRBV3-1 (or the pseudogene TRBV3-2) and TRBJ2-1; no firm D call. This CDR3 comprises 13 residues. Germline CDR1 LGHDT, CDR2 YNNKEL (reference sequence). V was cut by 2 bases and J by 5 bases, with 7 bases left in between. CDR3 coding DNA: TGTGCCAGCAGCCAAAAATCTAACAATGAGCAGTTCTTC. Protein sequence: CASSQKSNNEQFF.

J is TRBJ1-3 and V is TRBV18; TRBD1 might be the D (6 bases). CDR1 and CDR2 from the germline V gene are KGHSH and LQKENI. The CDR3 has 17 residues. V shed 0 bases and J shed 0 bases, with 12 bases lying between them. In DNA, the CDR3 is TGTGCCAGCTCACCACCCTACAGGGCCGGCTCTGGAAACACCATATATTTT. This translates into CASSPPYRAGSGNTIYF. Variable domain in full (rest from reference TRBV18 and TRBJ1-3): NAGVMQNPRHLVRRRGQEARLRCSPMKGHSHVYWYRQLPEEGLKFMVYLQKENIIDESGMPKERFSAEFPKEGPSILRIQQVVRGDSAAYFCASSPPYRAGSGNTIYFGEGSWLTVV.

The chain carries TRBV28 and TRBJ2-3; D remains unclear. The CDR3 length is 14 residues. Looked up from germline, CDR1 is MDHEN and CDR2 is SYDVKM. The ends were cut back, 2 bases at V and 0 bases at J, with 6 bases in the middle. The chain's CDR3 is CASSLGQSTDTQYF. DNA for the CDR3: TGTGCCAGCAGTTTAGGGCAGAGCACAGATACGCAGTATTTT.

The chain links TRBV9 to TRBJ2-7, with 15 bases matching TRBD2. Per germline, CDR1 SGDLS and CDR2 YYNGEE. This CDR3 has 15 residues. V lost 4 bases, J lost 5 bases, and 4 bases stayed unmatched. The CDR3 here is CASSLRTSGRDEQYF. CDR3 bases: TGTGCCAGCAGCCTACGGACTAGCGGGAGGGACGAGCAGTACTTC.

This clone was recorded many times. V and J are TRBV4-3 and TRBJ2-3, with 7 bases lining up with TRBD1. There are 16 residues in the CDR3. Germline values: CDR1 LGHNA, CDR2 YSLEER. The V gene end was trimmed by 3 bases and the J gene end by 4 bases; junction bases not matched to a gene: 10. In DNA, the CDR3 is TGCGCCAGCAGCCACGCCTATGGGGACAGTCCAGATACGCAGTATTTT. Protein sequence: CASSHAYGDSPDTQYF.

The chain carries TRBV9 and TRBJ2-3; 8 nucleotides agree with TRBD2. There are 16 residues in the CDR3. Germline values: CDR1 SGDLS, CDR2 YYNGEE. The V gene end was trimmed by 3 bases and the J gene end by 0 bases; junction bases not matched to a gene: 6. The CDR3 protein is CASSAQAGASTDTQYF. The CDR3 coding sequence is TGTGCCAGCAGCGCGCAAGCGGGGGCCAGCACAGATACGCAGTATTTT.